These T cell receptor beta chains were read from a single sample in a study of cytomegalovirus exposure and HLA in healthy donors. TCRdb's copy holds only in-frame clones and misses some; the assay was immunoSEQ multiplex PCR. The sample includes 150,000 to 200,000 clones. Source material: PBMCs. The receptor set was obtained from a woman aged 60 to 75 in good health and CMV-seronegative. Each CDR3 is given with its conserved first and last residue. D genes are given only for firm matches.

j_gene: TRBJ1-1; d_gene: NA; len: 13; v_gene: TRBV7-3; CDR3aa: CASSPHRDTEAFF; CDR3nt: TGTGCCAGCAGCCCTCACAGGGACACTGAAGCTTTCTTT
j_gene: TRBJ1-5; d_gene: TRBD1; len: 15; v_gene: TRBV2; CDR3aa: CASSGPDRGRQPQHF; CDR3nt: TGTGCCAGCAGTGGACCGGACAGGGGAAGGCAGCCCCAGCATTTT
j_gene: TRBJ1-2; d_gene: TRBD1; len: 14; v_gene: TRBV6-1; CDR3aa: CASRETGISYGYTF; CDR3nt: TGTGCCAGCAGGGAGACAGGGATCTCCTATGGCTACACCTTC
j_gene: TRBJ1-1; d_gene: NA; len: 14; v_gene: TRBV5-1; CDR3aa: CASSLGGRNTEAFF; CDR3nt: TGCGCCAGCAGCTTGGGAGGCCGGAACACTGAAGCTTTCTTT
j_gene: TRBJ1-5; d_gene: NA; len: 17; v_gene: TRBV27; CDR3aa: CASSLPDSRTGNQPQHF; CDR3nt: TGTGCCAGCAGTTTACCGGACAGTCGGACAGGCAATCAGCCCCAGCATTTT
j_gene: TRBJ1-1; d_gene: NA; len: 13; v_gene: TRBV5-1; CDR3aa: CASSFGENTEAFF; CDR3nt: TGCGCCAGCAGCTTCGGGGAAAACACTGAAGCTTTCTTT
j_gene: TRBJ2-3; d_gene: TRBD2; len: 17; v_gene: TRBV19; CDR3aa: CASLRRGLAGRTDTQYF; CDR3nt: TGTGCCAGCCTCCGGAGGGGACTAGCGGGACGGACAGATACGCAGTATTTT
j_gene: TRBJ1-5; d_gene: NA; len: 15; v_gene: TRBV5-4; CDR3aa: CASSPGGGRNQPQHF; CDR3nt: TGTGCCAGCAGCCCGGGGGGCGGGAGGAATCAGCCCCAGCATTTT
j_gene: TRBJ1-2; d_gene: TRBD1; len: 16; v_gene: TRBV9; CDR3aa: CASSPQQTGVAYGYTF; CDR3nt: TGTGCCAGCAGCCCCCAACAGACAGGGGTCGCCTATGGCTACACCTTC
j_gene: TRBJ2-3; d_gene: TRBD2; len: 15; v_gene: TRBV4-3; CDR3aa: CASSQGGGITDTQYF; CDR3nt: TGCGCCAGCAGCCAAGGGGGGGGAATCACAGATACGCAGTATTTT
j_gene: TRBJ1-1; d_gene: NA; len: 12; v_gene: TRBV5-1; CDR3aa: CASSSTGTEAFF; CDR3nt: TGCGCCAGCAGCTCAACAGGGACTGAAGCTTTCTTT
j_gene: TRBJ2-4; d_gene: NA; len: 13; v_gene: TRBV5-4; CDR3aa: CASSLGRINIQYF; CDR3nt: TGTGCCAGCAGCTTGGGGCGGATAAACATTCAGTACTTC
j_gene: TRBJ1-5; d_gene: NA; len: 15; v_gene: TRBV5-6; CDR3aa: CASSLGGLNNQPQHF; CDR3nt: TGTGCCAGCAGCTTGGGGGGACTGAACAATCAGCCCCAGCATTTT
j_gene: TRBJ2-7; d_gene: NA; len: 14; v_gene: TRBV19; CDR3aa: CASGERVSSYEQYF; CDR3nt: TGTGCCAGCGGGGAGCGGGTGAGCTCCTACGAGCAGTACTTC
j_gene: TRBJ2-5; d_gene: NA; len: 15; v_gene: TRBV16; CDR3aa: CASSQRPGVGETQYF; CDR3nt: TGTGCCAGCAGCCAACGCCCAGGGGTTGGAGAGACCCAGTACTTC
j_gene: TRBJ2-2; d_gene: TRBD2; len: 18; v_gene: TRBV7-2; CDR3aa: CASSLVGLAGATTGELFF; CDR3nt: TGTGCCAGCAGCTTAGTGGGACTAGCGGGGGCGACCACCGGGGAGCTGTTTTTT
j_gene: TRBJ2-3; d_gene: TRBD2; len: 14; v_gene: TRBV7-9; CDR3aa: CASSYRGSSDTQYF; CDR3nt: TGTGCCAGCAGCTACCGCGGGAGTTCAGATACGCAGTATTTT
j_gene: TRBJ1-2; d_gene: NA; len: 12; v_gene: TRBV7-9; CDR3aa: CASSFQNYGYTF; CDR3nt: TGTGCCAGCAGCTTTCAGAACTATGGCTACACCTTC
j_gene: TRBJ2-2; d_gene: TRBD2; len: 16; v_gene: TRBV9; CDR3aa: CASSVRSGGFTGELFF; CDR3nt: TGTGCCAGCAGCGTTAGAAGCGGGGGATTCACCGGGGAGCTGTTTTTT
j_gene: TRBJ2-3; d_gene: NA; len: 14; v_gene: TRBV6-5; CDR3aa: CASSYTSLTDTQYF; CDR3nt: TGTGCCAGCAGTTATACTAGTCTCACAGATACGCAGTATTTT
j_gene: TRBJ2-5; d_gene: NA; len: 17; v_gene: TRBV12-5; CDR3aa: CASGLVYSRELRETQYF; CDR3nt: TGTGCTAGTGGTTTGGTATATAGCAGGGAATTGAGGGAGACCCAGTACTTC
j_gene: TRBJ1-2; d_gene: NA; len: 12; v_gene: TRBV25-1; CDR3aa: CASSEMDYGYTF; CDR3nt: TGTGCCAGCAGCGAGATGGACTATGGCTACACCTTC
j_gene: TRBJ1-1; d_gene: NA; len: 13; v_gene: TRBV21-1; CDR3aa: CASHGRRNTEAFF; CDR3nt: TGTGCCAGCCATGGAAGGAGGAACACTGAAGCTTTCTTT
j_gene: TRBJ2-1; d_gene: NA; len: 17; v_gene: TRBV10-3; CDR3aa: CAIRRYREGTVSDEQFF; CDR3nt: TGTGCCATCAGGAGATACAGGGAGGGTACAGTCTCAGATGAGCAGTTCTTC
j_gene: TRBJ1-1; d_gene: NA; len: 12; v_gene: TRBV28; CDR3aa: CASSPQTDEAFF; CDR3nt: TGTGCCAGCAGTCCACAGACAGATGAAGCTTTCTTT
j_gene: TRBJ1-2; d_gene: TRBD1; len: 15; v_gene: TRBV7-9; CDR3aa: CASSSNRGVNYGYTF; CDR3nt: TGTGCCAGCAGCTCCAACAGGGGGGTTAACTATGGCTACACCTTC
j_gene: TRBJ2-3; d_gene: NA; len: 13; v_gene: TRBV5-1; CDR3aa: CASSLVGVDTQYF; CDR3nt: TGCGCCAGCAGCTTGGTGGGCGTAGATACGCAGTATTTT
j_gene: TRBJ2-7; d_gene: TRBD2; len: 16; v_gene: TRBV19; CDR3aa: CASSPRRVAGPTEQYF; CDR3nt: TGTGCCAGTAGTCCCAGAAGGGTAGCGGGTCCCACCGAGCAGTACTTC
j_gene: TRBJ1-2; d_gene: NA; len: 17; v_gene: TRBV21-1; CDR3aa: CASSFSRDSVPNYGYTF; CDR3nt: TGTGCCAGCAGTTTCTCCCGGGACAGTGTTCCTAACTATGGCTACACCTTC
j_gene: TRBJ2-5; d_gene: NA; len: 17; v_gene: TRBV7-9; CDR3aa: CASSLSIPGMFQETQYF; CDR3nt: TGTGCCAGCAGCTTATCTATCCCAGGGATGTTCCAAGAGACCCAGTACTTC
j_gene: TRBJ2-7; d_gene: TRBD2; len: 16; v_gene: TRBV11-2; CDR3aa: CASSPRQGLAGVEQYF; CDR3nt: TGTGCCAGCAGCCCTCGCCAGGGACTAGCGGGAGTTGAGCAGTACTTC
j_gene: TRBJ2-5; d_gene: TRBD2; len: 15; v_gene: TRBV10-2; CDR3aa: CASDRLAGTQETQYF; CDR3nt: TGCGCCAGTGACCGACTAGCGGGGACACAAGAGACCCAGTACTTC
j_gene: TRBJ1-1; d_gene: NA; len: 13; v_gene: TRBV6-1; CDR3aa: CATMTVLNTEAFF; CDR3nt: TGTGCCACCATGACAGTTCTGAACACTGAAGCTTTCTTT
j_gene: TRBJ2-7; d_gene: TRBD2; len: 16; v_gene: TRBV18; CDR3aa: CASSPPFPSGGDEQYF; CDR3nt: TGTGCCAGCTCACCACCGTTCCCTAGCGGGGGGGATGAGCAGTACTTC
j_gene: TRBJ2-1; d_gene: NA; len: 13; v_gene: TRBV7-2; CDR3aa: CASSRLPASQQFF; CDR3nt: TGTGCCAGCAGCCGACTCCCGGCCAGTCAGCAGTTCTTC
j_gene: TRBJ1-1; d_gene: NA; len: 13; v_gene: TRBV6-5; CDR3aa: CASSYSVNTEAFF; CDR3nt: TGTGCCAGCAGCTACAGCGTAAACACTGAAGCTTTCTTT